These 29 T cell receptor beta chains originate from one sample sequenced in a study of a mutant IDH1 vaccine in newly diagnosed glioma. Time point: week 23, last vaccination. Vaccine doses each comprised 300 ug of mutant IDH1 20-mer peptide, with topical imiquimod. Their antigen targets remain unknown. The method was immunoSEQ multiplex PCR; TCRdb's version includes in-frame clones alone and lacks a portion of them. The table lists 77,000 or so clones, more than 70% of them singletons. Material: PBMCs, obtained from a glioma patient whose treatment included an IDH1 peptide vaccine. These TCRs come from a woman in her forties or fifties with glioma.

The CDR3 coding sequence is TGCAGCGTTGAGGGACAGGGACTCGACGAGCAGTACTTC. Translating it yields CSVEGQGLDEQYF. The chain uses TRBV29-1 and TRBJ2-7; 9 positions agree with TRBD1. V lost 3 bases and J lost 5; bases outside the gene matches: 5. CDR1 and CDR2 (germline): SQVTM, ANQGSEA. CDR3 length: 13 residues.

The rearrangement joins TRBV28 to TRBJ2-7; the D is unclear. Germline V gene sequence: CDR1 MDHEN, CDR2 SYDVKM. Trimming left V 2 bases short and J 4 bases short, with 9 bases between. CDR3 length equals 13 residues. The CDR3, as DNA: TGTGCCAGCAGTTTAGGGTGGGGTTACGAGCAGTACTTC. Protein: CASSLGWGYEQYF.

The chain uses TRBV6-5 and TRBJ1-6; perhaps TRBD1 as D (5 bases). The CDR3 covers 15 residues. The V gene lost 7 bases and the J gene lost 7 bases, with 17 bases spanning the gap. Germline V gives CDR1 MNHEY, CDR2 SVGAGI. CDR3 in DNA: TGTGCCAGCAACCCCCGGGGGGGTAAGAATTCACCCCTCCACTTT. As protein: CASNPRGGKNSPLHF.

The J gene is TRBJ2-7, the V gene TRBV28; 8 nucleotides match TRBD2. CDR1 is MDHEN and CDR2 is SYDVKM in the germline V gene. V lost 5 bases to trimming and J lost 0 bases; unmatched junction nucleotides: 3. This CDR3 spans 14 amino acids. The CDR3 loop is CASSLTSGSYEQYF. The CDR3, as DNA: TGTGCCAGCAGTCTAACTAGCGGCTCCTACGAGCAGTACTTC.

The CDR3 DNA follows: TGTGCCAGTGAACCAGTGAGGCGCTACTATGGCTACACCTTC. The encoded protein is CASEPVRRYYGYTF. V and J are TRBV19 and TRBJ1-2; D ambiguous. The CDR3 is made up of 14 amino acids. The germline V and J ends were trimmed by 8 bases and 3 bases, with 16 bases remaining between them. Germline-derived CDR1 and CDR2 are LNHDA and SQIVND (reference sequence).

The CDR3 DNA sequence: TGTGCCAGCAGCTCCTCTAGCGGACCCTACAATGAGCAGTTCTTC. It is translated as CASSSSSGPYNEQFF. The rearrangement joins TRBV7-3 to TRBJ2-1; 7 nucleotides align to TRBD2. This CDR3 comprises 15 residues. In germline, CDR1 is SGHTA, CDR2 FQGTGA. Trimming removed 4 bases from V and 2 bases from J; junction bases left unmatched: 5.

The chain combines TRBV5-1 with TRBJ2-7, with TRBD2 matching 11 bases. V dropped 0 bases and J dropped 1; count of bases not matched to a gene: 3. Germline values: CDR1 SGHRS, CDR2 YFSETQ. This CDR3 spans 16 amino acids. The CDR3 is CASSLVTSGTSYEQYF. The CDR3 nucleotides read TGCGCCAGCAGCTTGGTGACTAGCGGGACATCCTACGAGCAGTACTTC.

The V and J genes are TRBV6-1 and TRBJ2-7; 10 bases fit TRBD2. After removal of 4 bases from V and 9 bases from J, the junction contained 9 bases not matched to a gene. Germline CDR1 reads MNHNS; CDR2 reads SASEGT. This CDR3 has 14 amino acids. Here the CDR3 DNA reads TGTGCCAGCAGTGCCCCGATTAGCGGGAGGCCGCAGTACTTC. Translated, it gives CASSAPISGRPQYF.

This clone was recorded a few times. The rearrangement links TRBV11-2 to TRBJ1-1; D call uncertain. The CDR3 runs 13 residues. The ends were cut back, 1 base at V and 1 base at J, with 4 bases in the middle. Per germline, CDR1 SGHAT and CDR2 FQNNGV. CDR3 sequence: CASSLVGNTEAFF. The CDR3 DNA reads as TGTGCCAGCAGCTTAGTGGGGAACACTGAAGCTTTCTTT. Full variable domain (rest looked up from reference TRBV11-2 and TRBJ1-1): EAGVAQSPRYKIIEKRQSVAFWCNPISGHATLYWYQQILGQGPKLLIQFQNNGVVDDSQLPKDRFSAERLKGVDSTLKIQPAKLEDSAVYLCASSLVGNTEAFFGQGTRLTVV.

The CDR3 nucleotides read TGTGCCTGGAGACCTAATAACGGGGAGCTGTTTTTT. This sequence encodes CAWRPNNGELFF. This chain links TRBV30 with TRBJ2-2, with unresolved D. The germline V and J ends were trimmed by 3 bases and 7 bases, with 9 bases remaining between them. The CDR3 is 12 residues long. Germline CDR1 GTSNPN, CDR2 SVGIG (reference sequence).

This sequence joins TRBV11-2 and TRBJ2-1; D may match TRBD1 or TRBD2 (6 bases each). Germline lookup yields CDR1 SGHAT and CDR2 FQNNGV. This CDR3 spans 15 amino acids. Trimming left V 5 bases short and J 8 bases short, with 19 bases between. CDR3 protein: CASSLGGRLWDEQFF. The CDR3 DNA reads TGTGCCAGCAGCCTAGGGGGGCGGTTATGGGATGAGCAGTTCTTC. The full variable domain, with the rest looked up from reference TRBV11-2 and TRBJ2-1, is EAGVAQSPRYKIIEKRQSVAFWCNPISGHATLYWYQQILGQGPKLLIQFQNNGVVDDSQLPKDRFSAERLKGVDSTLKIQPAKLEDSAVYLCASSLGGRLWDEQFFGPGTRLTVL.

V gene TRBV28 combines with J gene TRBJ1-2, with D perhaps TRBD1 (5 bases). CDR1 is MDHEN, CDR2 SYDVKM, per germline. The CDR3 covers 11 residues. The V gene lost 8 bases and the J gene lost 4 bases, with 8 bases spanning the gap. CDR3 nucleotide sequence: TGTGCCAGCGCTGACAGCTATGGCTACACCTTC. This sequence encodes CASADSYGYTF.

The rearrangement uses TRBV18 and TRBJ2-1; tentatively, D is TRBD1 (5 bases). Germline assignment: CDR1 KGHSH and CDR2 LQKENI. This CDR3 is built from 13 residues. V lost 6 bases and J lost 4, with 10 bases in between. The CDR3 DNA reads as TGTGCCAGCTCTCGCGGACAATACAATGAGCAGTTCTTC. The encoded protein is CASSRGQYNEQFF. The full variable domain, completed using reference TRBV18 and TRBJ2-1, is NAGVMQNPRHLVRRRGQEARLRCSPMKGHSHVYWYRQLPEEGLKFMVYLQKENIIDESGMPKERFSAEFPKEGPSILRIQQVVRGDSAAYFCASSRGQYNEQFFGPGTRLTVL.

This chain links TRBV6-4 with TRBJ2-1; TRBD1 or TRBD2 may be the D gene (7 bases each). The CDR3 loop spans 16 amino acids. V was cut by 3 bases and J by 7 bases, with 19 bases left in between. Germline V CDR1 and CDR2: MRHNA, SNTAGT. The CDR3 bases are TGTGCCAGCAGTGAGAGGGGCGGGAGCAGGGGGAATGAGCAGTTCTTC. Its translation is CASSERGGSRGNEQFF.

The chain carries TRBV7-2 and TRBJ2-5; possibly TRBD2 for D (5 bases). The CDR3 is 15 residues long. Germline V CDR1 and CDR2: SGHTA, FQGNSA. V lost 6 bases, J lost 5 bases, and 19 bases lay in between. The CDR3 spells CASRYTGLLGETQYF. CDR3 sequence (DNA): TGTGCCAGCAGATATACCGGACTGCTTGGCGAGACCCAGTACTTC.

The chain links TRBV15 to TRBJ2-7, with 8 bases matching TRBD1. CDR1 is LNHNV and CDR2 is YYDKDF in the germline V gene (reference sequence). Losses at the gene ends were 0 bases for V and 6 bases for J; bases not matched to a gene: 7. The CDR3 has 15 residues. CDR3 residues: CATSRESRGQSEQYF. Written as DNA, the CDR3 is TGTGCCACCAGCAGAGAGAGCAGGGGGCAATCCGAGCAGTACTTC.

The chain links TRBV9 to TRBJ2-1; no definite D call. V dropped 3 bases and J dropped 3 bases, with 4 bases sitting between them. This CDR3 is 12 amino acids long. Germline lookup yields CDR1 SGDLS and CDR2 YYNGEE. The chain's CDR3 is CASSEGYNEQFF. The CDR3 DNA sequence: TGTGCCAGCAGCGAGGGCTACAATGAGCAGTTCTTC.

The genes are TRBV5-4 and TRBJ2-2; D is unclear. Looked up from germline, CDR1 is SGHNT and CDR2 is YYREEE (reference sequence). The germline V and J ends were trimmed by 4 bases and 7 bases, with 14 bases remaining between them. This CDR3 has 14 residues. DNA of the CDR3: TGTGCCAGCAGCCCGGACCCGGCCAACGGGGAGCTGTTTTTT. Translated: CASSPDPANGELFF.

The J gene is TRBJ2-5, the V gene TRBV10-2, with D maybe TRBD1 (6 bases). Germline V gives CDR1 WSHSY, CDR2 SAAADI. This CDR3 is built from 17 residues. Trimming removed 2 bases from V and 0 bases from J, with 16 bases in between. The CDR3 protein is CASSEHPGQNNQETQYF. The CDR3 coding sequence is TGCGCCAGCAGTGAGCACCCCGGACAGAACAACCAAGAGACCCAGTACTTC.

Here the CDR3 reads CASRREYNSPLHF. The CDR3 coding sequence is TGTGCCAGTAGGAGGGAGTATAATTCACCCCTCCACTTT. The chain joins TRBV19 to TRBJ1-6, with unresolved D. CDR3 length equals 13 residues. The V gene's germline CDR1 is LNHDA and CDR2 SQIVND (reference sequence). Trimming pared 6 bases from V and 4 bases from J, leaving 7 bases between.

The rearrangement uses TRBV28 and TRBJ1-5; 7 bases line up with TRBD1. J lost 1 base, V lost 0 bases, and 0 bases had no gene match. The CDR3 is 15 amino acids. Germline V CDR1 and CDR2: MDHEN, SYDVKM. The CDR3 sequence is CASSLWTGSNQPQHF. The CDR3 DNA sequence: TGTGCCAGCAGTTTATGGACAGGGAGCAATCAGCCCCAGCATTTT.

This clone was counted a single time. The chain uses TRBV28 and TRBJ1-1; TRBD1 matches at 8 bases. This CDR3 is built from 14 residues. J gave up 6 bases and V 2 bases, and 5 bases lay outside the gene matches. Per germline, CDR1 MDHEN and CDR2 SYDVKM. The CDR3 spells CASSLDQQGAEAFF. In DNA, the CDR3 is TGTGCCAGCAGTTTAGACCAACAGGGGGCTGAAGCTTTCTTT.

This chain links TRBV2 with TRBJ2-4; 7 positions match TRBD1. The germline V gene has CDR1 SNHLY and CDR2 FYNNEI. There are 13 residues in the CDR3. With V trimmed by 11 bases and J by 5 bases, 9 bases remained unmatched. The CDR3 sequence: CAGSRDSQNIQYF. The CDR3 region has the DNA TGTGCCGGGAGCCGGGACAGTCAAAACATTCAGTACTTC.

The genes are TRBV5-3 and TRBJ1-6, with TRBD1 matching over 7 bases. TRBV5-3 is classed as an ORF, of uncertain function. This CDR3 comprises 16 residues. V trimming: 3 bases; J trimming: 7 bases; junction bases outside the gene matches: 10. The CDR3: CARSSERGRWNSPLHF. The CDR3 nucleotides are TGTGCCAGAAGCTCGGAAAGGGGGCGGTGGAATTCACCCCTCCACTTT.

The rearrangement joins TRBV28 to TRBJ2-3; TRBD2 matches 9 bases. Germline CDR1 MDHEN, CDR2 SYDVKM. V lost 2 bases, J lost 6 bases, and 3 bases stayed unmatched. The CDR3 covers 14 residues. The CDR3, as DNA: TGTGCCAGCAGTTTAGCGGGAGGGCCGGATACGCAGTATTTT. This encodes CASSLAGGPDTQYF. The variable domain in full, with the rest retrieved from reference TRBV28 and TRBJ2-3, is DVKVTQSSRYLVKRTGEKVFLECVQDMDHENMFWYRQDPGLGLRLIYFSYDVKMKEKGDIPEGYSVSREKKERFSLILESASTNQTSMYLCASSLAGGPDTQYFGPGTRLTVL.

This clone has just one count. The CDR3 spells CASSPGPRWEAFF. DNA for the CDR3: TGCGCCAGCAGCCCGGGGCCTCGCTGGGAAGCTTTCTTT. The chain links TRBV5-1 to TRBJ1-1; D is perhaps TRBD1 (5 bases). This CDR3 has 13 residues. Germline V lookup: CDR1 SGHRS, CDR2 YFSETQ. V was shortened by 4 bases and J by 8 bases, with 15 bases between the two germline ends.

The gene calls are TRBV2 and TRBJ2-7, with a weak D call TRBD1 (6 bases). Trimming removed 8 bases from V and 1 base from J, with 21 bases in between. This CDR3 has 16 amino acids. CDR1 is SNHLY, CDR2 FYNNEI, per germline. Written as DNA, the CDR3 is TGTGCCAGCGGGGGCCTCGGGCCCACCTTATCCTACGAGCAGTACTTC. Amino acids: CASGGLGPTLSYEQYF.

V and J are TRBV9 and TRBJ1-5; 7 bases map to TRBD1. The V segment lost 3 bases and the J segment 4 bases; nucleotides outside the gene matches: 7. The CDR3 spans 15 residues. Germline-derived CDR1 and CDR2 are SGDLS and YYNGEE. The DNA for the CDR3 is TGTGCCAGCAGCGCCGCAGGGGGGCGGAATCAGCCCCAGCATTTT. It translates to CASSAAGGRNQPQHF.

The V gene is TRBV7-2, the J gene TRBJ1-2; 8 bases fit TRBD1. Germline assignment: CDR1 SGHTA and CDR2 FQGNSA. The junction had 2 bases not matched to a gene; V was cut back by 1 base and J by 1 base. There are 15 residues in the CDR3. CDR3 coding DNA: TGTGCCAGCAGCTTAGGGACAGGGAGTAACTATGGCTACACCTTC. This translates into CASSLGTGSNYGYTF.